The 12 T cell receptor beta chains presented below share a single source sample, sequenced in a study of Ad26.COV2.S vaccination and SARS-CoV-2 variants. Using immunoSEQ multiplex PCR, the repertoire was profiled, and TCRdb retains in-frame clones only, with some absent. Of some 180,000 clones in the sample, around 90% are singletons; the top ten hold around 6.3%. Sequenced material: peripheral blood, taken after recovery from COVID-19. The receptors stem from a human donor who had recovered from COVID-19.

The rearrangement links TRBV28 to TRBJ2-4; TRBD1 agrees at 8 bases. Germline V gene lookup returns CDR1 MDHEN and CDR2 SYDVKM. Trimming took 6 bases from V and 1 from J; bases not matched to a gene: 2. The CDR3 contains 14 residues. The CDR3 sequence is CASRRQGAKNIQYF. CDR3 DNA: TGTGCCAGCAGGAGACAGGGGGCCAAAAACATTCAGTACTTC.

The table lists this clone with a few counts. The V and J genes are TRBV19 and TRBJ1-5; no reliable D call. Looked up from germline, CDR1 is LNHDA and CDR2 is SQIVND (reference sequence). The CDR3 runs 15 residues. Deletions cut 3 bases from V and 2 bases from J, with 11 bases between. The CDR3 DNA follows: TGTGCCAGTAGTATGGGGTATCGGGGCAATCAGCCCCAGCATTTT. It is translated as CASSMGYRGNQPQHF.

The rearrangement links TRBV19 to TRBJ1-4; D gene ambiguous. V was clipped by 6 bases and J by 0 bases, with 8 bases between them. The length of the CDR3 is 14 residues. In germline, CDR1 is LNHDA, CDR2 SQIVND (reference sequence). CDR3 residues: CASRGWATNEKLFF. CDR3 DNA sequence: TGTGCCAGTAGAGGTTGGGCAACTAATGAAAAACTGTTTTTT.

This sequence joins TRBV2 and TRBJ1-5; D may be TRBD1 (6 bases). There are 14 residues in the CDR3. Per the germline V gene, CDR1 is SNHLY and CDR2 is FYNNEI. Trimming stripped 6 bases from V and 7 bases from J, with 16 bases between. The CDR3 loop is CASRGGTSGQPQHF. Written as DNA, the CDR3 is TGTGCCAGCAGGGGCGGGACAAGCGGGCAGCCCCAGCATTTT.

On this clone: Other nucleotide sequences in the sample specify the same CDR3. The gene calls are TRBV29-1 and TRBJ2-2, with 9 nucleotides matching TRBD1. The germline gives CDR1 SQVTM, CDR2 ANQGSEA. CDR3 length: 14 amino acids. V lost 6 bases, J lost 2 bases, and 4 bases stayed unmatched. CDR3 loop: CSVDRGLNTGELFF. The CDR3 region has the DNA TGCAGCGTGGACAGGGGATTAAACACCGGGGAGCTGTTTTTT.

This clone was seen a few times. The rearrangement links TRBV19 to TRBJ1-5; TRBD1 agrees at 10 bases. There are 15 residues in the CDR3. The V segment lost 7 bases and the J segment 6 bases; nucleotides outside the gene matches: 9. Germline CDR1 LNHDA, CDR2 SQIVND (reference sequence). Here the CDR3 reads CASNPGQGWGQPQHF. CDR3 nucleotide sequence: TGTGCCAGTAACCCGGGACAGGGGTGGGGTCAGCCCCAGCATTTT.

V and J are TRBV15 and TRBJ2-1; D is undetermined. CDR3 length: 13 residues. Between the trimmed V and J ends, which lost 6 bases and 5 bases, there was a span of 11 bases. Germline V gene lookup returns CDR1 LNHNV and CDR2 YYDKDF (reference sequence). CDR3 residues: CATSTGTHNEQFF. CDR3 nucleotide sequence: TGTGCCACCAGTACGGGCACTCACAATGAGCAGTTCTTC.

On this clone itself: Other DNA sequences of this sample code for an identical CDR3. The rearrangement uses TRBV5-4 and TRBJ2-5; 12 nucleotides align to TRBD2. Looked up from germline, CDR1 is SGHNT and CDR2 is YYREEE (reference sequence). The V and J ends lost 4 bases and 5 bases, in that order; junction bases with no gene match: 6. This CDR3 has 15 residues. The CDR3 loop reads CASSLAGGPRETQYF. The CDR3, as DNA: TGTGCCAGCAGCCTAGCGGGGGGGCCGAGGGAGACCCAGTACTTC. The full variable domain, completed using reference TRBV5-4 and TRBJ2-5, is ETGVTQSPTHLIKTRGQQVTLRCSSQSGHNTVSWYQQALGQGPQFIFQYYREEENGRGNFPPRFSGLQFPNYSSELNVNALELDDSALYLCASSLAGGPRETQYFGPGTRLLVL.

The chain joins TRBV15 to TRBJ2-5, with D tentatively TRBD2 (5 bases). This CDR3 comprises 14 residues. V was shortened by 3 bases and J by 4 bases, with 12 bases between the two germline ends. CDR1 LNHNV and CDR2 YYDKDF come from the germline V gene (reference sequence). The CDR3 reads CATSRRAARETQYF. CDR3 sequence (DNA): TGTGCCACCAGCAGGAGGGCCGCCAGAGAGACCCAGTACTTC.

The genes are TRBV5-1 and TRBJ1-2, with D perhaps matching TRBD1 (5 bases). Germline values: CDR1 SGHRS, CDR2 YFSETQ. The CDR3 has 12 residues. V shed 4 bases and J shed 11 bases, with 15 bases lying between them. The CDR3 coding sequence is TGCGCCAGCAGCCTACGGGGCAGGGTTTACACCTTC. As protein: CASSLRGRVYTF.

The chain couples TRBV4-1 to TRBJ1-1, with no clear D. Germline lookup yields CDR1 MGHRA and CDR2 YSYEKL. CDR3 size: 14 residues. The V end lost 4 bases, the J end lost 6 bases, and 15 bases lay between the germline ends. The CDR3 loop reads CASSPVPWKAEAFF. The DNA of the CDR3 is TGCGCCAGCAGCCCTGTCCCGTGGAAAGCTGAAGCTTTCTTT.

The chain is built from TRBV25-1 and TRBJ1-2; D is possibly TRBD1 (5 bases). The CDR3 totals 16 residues. V was pared by 2 bases and J by 3 bases, with 16 bases between. Germline loops: CDR1 MGHDK, CDR2 SYGVNS. The CDR3: CASSEEGREGDYGYTF. The DNA of the CDR3 is TGTGCCAGCAGTGAAGAAGGGAGGGAAGGGGACTATGGCTACACCTTC.